A single sample gave rise to the 18 T cell receptor beta chains below, sequenced in a study of T cells after yellow fever vaccination. TCRdb processed the 5' RACE reads anew with MiXCR; each CDR3 protein has one entry. The table records under 250,000 distinct CDR3 sequences, under 3.5% of them present only once. Sequences were derived from CD4+ T cells sorted from PBMCs, sampled 10 days after the yellow fever booster vaccination. These receptors came from a man between 18 and 29 years old who received the YFV17D yellow fever vaccine.

This chain links TRBV11-2 with TRBJ1-2, with D possibly being TRBD1 (6 bases). The V end lost 5 bases, the J end lost 7 bases, and 14 bases lay between the germline ends. The CDR3 covers 13 residues. Germline CDR1 SGHAT, CDR2 FQNNGV. The CDR3 loop is CASSEQGSSGYTF. The CDR3 DNA follows: TGTGCCAGCAGCGAACAGGGTAGTAGTGGCTACACCTTC.

This clonotype was observed many times. The chain carries TRBV20-1 and TRBJ1-5, with 10 bases that match TRBD1. CDR3 size: 15 residues. Germline V gene lookup returns CDR1 DFQATT and CDR2 SNEGSKA (reference sequence). V trimming: 5 bases; J trimming: 6 bases; junction bases outside the gene matches: 10. CDR3 sequence reads: CSASPGQGYVQPQHF. The CDR3 region has the DNA TGCAGTGCTTCACCGGGACAGGGGTACGTTCAGCCCCAGCATTTT.

This clonotype was counted a few times. The chain has TRBV20-1 and TRBJ2-5; unclear D gene. The V gene lost 5 bases and the J gene lost 1 base, with 2 bases spanning the gap. This CDR3 is built from 10 residues. CDR1 and CDR2 from the germline V gene are DFQATT and SNEGSKA (reference sequence). In DNA, the CDR3 is TGCAGTGCTCTCCAAGAGACCCAGTACTTC. Its translation: CSALQETQYF.

This clonotype turned up a few times. The chain combines TRBV5-1 with TRBJ1-1, with a weak D call TRBD1 (5 bases). The germline CDR1 and CDR2 sequences are SGHRS and YFSETQ. The CDR3 totals 17 residues. Trimming removed 7 bases at V and 0 bases at J, with 22 bases between. This CDR3 is CASRGALGVLVNTEAFF. CDR3 coding DNA: TGCGCCAGCCGCGGGGCATTGGGGGTTTTGGTGAACACTGAAGCTTTCTTT.

This clonotype turned up a few times. This chain's CDR3 is CASSNPYTEAFF. CDR3 bases: TGTGCCAGCAGCAATCCGTACACTGAAGCTTTCTTT. The chain couples TRBV12-3 or TRBV12-4 to TRBJ1-1; D is undetermined. Trimming shortened V by 6 bases and J by 3 bases, and 8 bases separated the two germline ends. CDR3 length equals 12 residues.

This chain connects TRBV3-1 to TRBJ2-3; D is ambiguous. V dropped 3 bases and J dropped 6 bases, with 22 bases sitting between them. Germline V lookup: CDR1 LGHDT, CDR2 YNNKEL (reference sequence). This CDR3 is built from 17 residues. The CDR3 loop is CASSHPRLGSTLDTQYF. CDR3 nucleotide sequence: TGTGCCAGCAGCCACCCACGACTGGGAAGCACATTGGATACGCAGTATTTT.

There are many counts of this clonotype. The chain recombines TRBV12-3 or TRBV12-4 with TRBJ2-2; the D is unclear. The CDR3 sequence is 14 residues long. V lost 2 bases to trimming and J lost 6 bases, with 10 bases between them. The CDR3 reads CASSLNGFAGELFF. In DNA form, the CDR3 reads TGTGCCAGCAGTTTAAATGGGTTCGCCGGGGAGCTGTTTTTT.

This clonotype was counted many times. The chain combines TRBV12-3 or TRBV12-4 with TRBJ2-7; perhaps TRBD2 as D (6 bases). V was trimmed by 1 base and J by 3 bases, leaving 10 bases between them. This CDR3 is 14 amino acids long. CDR3 sequence reads: CASSLGGDLYEQYF. In nucleotides, the CDR3 is TGTGCCAGCAGTTTAGGGGGGGACCTCTACGAGCAGTACTTC.

The chain is built from TRBV21-1 and TRBJ1-5; the table's TRBD1 call for D was not verified on the DNA. TRBV21-1 is given as a pseudogene. The CDR3 is 15 amino acids. CDR3 loop: CASIQEQGRHQPQHF. In nucleotides, the CDR3 is TGTGCCAGCATCCAAGAACAGGGGAGACATCAGCCCCAGCATTTT.

The chain combines TRBV29-1 with TRBJ1-3; D gene uncertain. Germline V gene data show CDR1 as SQVTM and CDR2 as ANQGSEA. The CDR3 length is 15 residues. The V gene lost 4 bases and the J gene lost 0 bases, with 13 bases spanning the gap. The CDR3 region has the DNA TGCAGCGTTGTCATGTGGCGGTCCTCTGGAAACACCATATATTTT. Its translation is CSVVMWRSSGNTIYF.

The chain employs TRBV29-1 and TRBJ2-1, with TRBD1 matching over 10 bases. Germline lookup yields CDR1 SQVTM and CDR2 ANQGSEA. The CDR3 consists of 15 residues. Trimming at V came to 5 bases and at J to 6 bases, leaving 10 bases not matched to a gene. The CDR3 sequence: CSVKRGTGVSNEQFF. DNA for the CDR3: TGCAGCGTTAAACGTGGGACAGGGGTAAGCAATGAGCAGTTCTTC.

This clonotype was recorded at least ten times. This chain joins TRBV6-2 or TRBV6-3 and TRBJ2-2; no clear D gene. V lost 5 bases and J 5 bases, leaving 6 bases between the germline ends. Germline loops: CDR1 MNHEY, CDR2 SVGEGT. There are 12 residues in the CDR3. CDR3 sequence reads: CASSQTTGELFF. The CDR3 DNA sequence: TGTGCCAGCAGTCAAACTACCGGGGAGCTGTTTTTT.

This clonotype was observed at least ten times. The chain uses TRBV5-1 and TRBJ1-1; a possible D gene is TRBD1 (5 bases). Looked up from germline, CDR1 is SGHRS and CDR2 is YFSETQ. This CDR3 is built from 14 residues. Trimming took 4 bases from V and 0 from J, leaving 10 bases between them. The CDR3, as DNA: TGCGCCAGCAGCGAGGGGTTCGTGAACACTGAAGCTTTCTTT. Protein product: CASSEGFVNTEAFF.

Ten or more counts support this clonotype. The CDR3 protein is CSARLTTSNEQFF. The CDR3 DNA follows: TGCAGTGCTAGGCTTACAACTAGCAATGAGCAGTTCTTC. The rearrangement uses TRBV20-1 and TRBJ2-1; weak D call: TRBD2 (5 bases). This CDR3 spans 13 amino acids. CDR1 is DFQATT and CDR2 is SNEGSKA in the germline V gene (reference sequence). V lost 3 bases to trimming and J lost 6 bases, with 12 bases between them.

This clonotype was counted at least ten times. The rearrangement links TRBV5-1 to TRBJ2-3, with TRBD1 matching over 8 bases. CDR1 is SGHRS, CDR2 YFSETQ, per germline. The CDR3 is made up of 15 amino acids. The trim removed 4 bases at V and 2 bases at J, leaving 6 bases unmatched. The CDR3 loop reads CASSDGQGPTDTQYF. CDR3 coding DNA: TGCGCCAGCAGCGACGGACAGGGCCCCACAGATACGCAGTATTTT. The entire variable domain, with the rest obtained from reference TRBV5-1 and TRBJ2-3, is as follows: KAGVTQTPRYLIKTRGQQVTLSCSPISGHRSVSWYQQTPGQGLQFLFEYFSETQRNKGNFPGRFSGRQFSNSRSEMNVSTLELGDSALYLCASSDGQGPTDTQYFGPGTRLTVL.

A few counts support this clonotype. The chain has TRBV30 and TRBJ2-5, with D perhaps TRBD1 (6 bases). The germline gives CDR1 GTSNPN, CDR2 SVGIG (reference sequence). With 3 bases removed from V and 7 bases from J, the gap between germline ends came to 15 bases. This CDR3 comprises 13 residues. The CDR3 coding sequence is TGTGCCTGGAGCTTCCAGGGGCAGGGGACCCAGTACTTC. This translates into CAWSFQGQGTQYF. Full variable domain (missing parts from reference TRBV30 and TRBJ2-5): SQTIHQWPATLVQPVGSPLSLECTVEGTSNPNLYWYRQAAGRGLQLLFYSVGIGQISSEVPQNLSASRPQDRQFILSSKKLLLSDSGFYLCAWSFQGQGTQYFGPGTRLLVL.

This clonotype turned up a few times. The chain has TRBV7-3 and TRBJ2-3; tentatively, D is TRBD1 (6 bases). V was pared by 8 bases and J by 9 bases, with 12 bases between. The V gene's germline CDR1 is SGHTA and CDR2 FQGTGA. The CDR3 runs 11 residues. CDR3 protein: CASGGQGTQYF. CDR3 in DNA: TGTGCCAGCGGGGGCCAGGGAACGCAGTATTTT.

The sample holds many counts of this clonotype. Written as DNA, the CDR3 is TGCGCCAGCAGCTTGGCCGTAGGGGGCGCAGATACGCAGTATTTT. It translates to CASSLAVGGADTQYF. The J gene is TRBJ2-3, the V gene TRBV5-1; TRBD1 matches at 7 bases. The germline V gene encodes CDR1 SGHRS and CDR2 YFSETQ. V was pared by 0 bases and J by 4 bases, with 5 bases of the junction left unmatched. The length of the CDR3 is 15 residues.